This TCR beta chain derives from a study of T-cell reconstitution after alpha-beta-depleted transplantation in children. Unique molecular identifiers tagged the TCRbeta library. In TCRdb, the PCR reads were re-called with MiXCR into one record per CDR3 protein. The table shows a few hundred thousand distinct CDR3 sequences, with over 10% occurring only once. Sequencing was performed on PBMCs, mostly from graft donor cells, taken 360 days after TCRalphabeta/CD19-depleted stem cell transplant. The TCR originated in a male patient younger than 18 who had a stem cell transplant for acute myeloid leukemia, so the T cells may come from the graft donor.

DNA of the CDR3: TGTGCCAGCAGCCACAGGCTAACCGATTACGAGCAGTACTTC. Its protein product is CASSHRLTDYEQYF. The J gene is TRBJ2-7, the V gene TRBV3-1; D call uncertain. The V and J ends lost 3 bases and 4 bases respectively, with 13 bases between them. This CDR3 comprises 14 residues. The V gene's germline CDR1 is LGHDT and CDR2 YNNKEL (reference sequence).